These 30 T cell receptor beta chains came from one sample sequenced in a study of CD8+ T cells in alopecia areata. TCR sequencing used cDNA made by reverse transcription of extracted RNA. Clones were sequenced by immunoSEQ multiplex PCR, and TCRdb holds only the in-frame ones, with some missing. This sample has 150,000 to 200,000 clones; less than 75% occur once, and the top ten carry roughly 17%. Treatment meaning: oral pan-JAK inhibitor, 5-10 mg twice daily. Sequenced material: CD4+ T cells sorted from blood, taken between weeks 55 and 70, from a patient treated with tofacitinib. These receptors were collected from a human donor with alopecia areata.

V is TRBV25-1 and J is TRBJ1-1; D gene uncertain. The CDR3 loop spans 13 amino acids. Trimming removed 7 bases at V and 3 bases at J, with 12 bases between. CDR1 is MGHDK, CDR2 SYGVNS, per germline. CDR3 amino acids: CASIGLGYTEAFF. The CDR3 DNA sequence: TGTGCCAGCATTGGATTGGGGTACACTGAAGCTTTCTTT.

This chain connects TRBV23-1 to TRBJ1-1; D remains ambiguous. TRBV23-1 is marked as an open reading frame, function uncertain. Trimming took 0 bases from V and 5 from J, leaving 10 bases between them. The CDR3 is made up of 14 amino acids. This CDR3 reads CASSQSTPGTEAFF. Written as DNA, the CDR3 is TGCGCCAGCAGTCAATCGACTCCGGGGACTGAAGCTTTCTTT.

The V call is TRBV5-1, the J call TRBJ2-5; D gene uncertain. The CDR3 loop spans 16 amino acids. Germline CDR1 is SGHRS and CDR2 is YFSETQ. Trimming cost V 1 base and J 2 bases, with 15 bases left between them. The CDR3 sequence: CASSLPRLSGQETQYF. DNA of the CDR3: TGCGCCAGCAGCTTGCCCAGGCTGAGTGGACAAGAGACCCAGTACTTC.

The V call is TRBV4-1, the J call TRBJ2-7, with D possibly matching TRBD2 (5 bases). CDR1 is MGHRA and CDR2 is YSYEKL in the germline V gene. This CDR3 has 17 residues. Trimming removed 4 bases from V and 3 bases from J, with 22 bases in between. CDR3 DNA sequence: TGCGCCAGCAGCCCCCCCGCGGTTAGCGTAGAAATCTACGAGCAGTACTTC. This gives the protein CASSPPAVSVEIYEQYF.

This chain uses TRBV14 with TRBJ2-5; D is uncertain. Germline CDR1 is SGHDN and CDR2 is FVKESK. The CDR3 loop spans 14 amino acids. The V gene lost 3 bases and the J gene lost 5 bases, with 13 bases spanning the gap. As DNA, the CDR3 is TGTGCCAGCAGCCATCCCCCGACTCCGGAGACCCAGTACTTC. Its protein is CASSHPPTPETQYF.

The rearrangement joins TRBV6-1 to TRBJ1-4; no definite D call. V was cut by 2 bases and J by 2 bases, with 9 bases left in between. The CDR3 runs 15 residues. Germline V lookup: CDR1 MNHNS, CDR2 SASEGT. The CDR3 reads CASSERGWTNEKLFF. The CDR3 DNA follows: TGTGCCAGCAGTGAACGGGGTTGGACTAATGAAAAACTGTTTTTT.

This chain uses TRBV28 with TRBJ1-2; no clear D. V dropped 1 base and J dropped 3 bases, with 6 bases sitting between them. The CDR3 is 13 residues long. The germline V gene has CDR1 MDHEN and CDR2 SYDVKM. The CDR3 DNA reads TGTGCCAGCAGTTTATCGGAAGACTATGGCTACACCTTC. Its protein product is CASSLSEDYGYTF.

V is TRBV2 and J is TRBJ1-5, with TRBD1 identical over 11 bases. The CDR3 is made up of 15 amino acids. Germline V gives CDR1 SNHLY, CDR2 FYNNEI. V lost 6 bases and J lost 4; bases outside the gene matches: 5. The CDR3 DNA sequence: TGTGCCAGCAGAAGGACAGGGGGCTTGAATCAGCCCCAGCATTTT. This sequence encodes CASRRTGGLNQPQHF.

The chain employs TRBV19 and TRBJ1-4; TRBD1 aligns across 7 bases. V gave up 5 bases and J gave up 3 bases; unmatched junction bases: 6. Germline lookup yields CDR1 LNHDA and CDR2 SQIVND (reference sequence). This CDR3 is built from 15 residues. DNA of the CDR3: TGTGCCAGTAGTCTCGGGACAGTAGCTAATGAAAAACTGTTTTTT. Its protein is CASSLGTVANEKLFF.

The J gene is TRBJ2-7, the V gene TRBV30, with TRBD1 identical over 10 bases. Germline loops: CDR1 GTSNPN, CDR2 SVGIG (reference sequence). The CDR3 is made up of 19 amino acids. Germline trimming cut 0 bases from V and 5 bases from J; bases unmatched to any gene: 19. The CDR3 here is CAWSVQRARGQGVRNEQYF. CDR3 DNA: TGTGCCTGGAGTGTTCAACGAGCTAGAGGACAGGGGGTCAGGAACGAGCAGTACTTC.

The chain links TRBV5-6 to TRBJ2-5; D unclear. The CDR3 covers 12 residues. Trimming removed 2 bases from V and 1 base from J, with 3 bases in between. The germline gives CDR1 SGHDT, CDR2 YYEEEE. The DNA of the CDR3 is TGTGCCAGCAGCTTATCCCAAGAGACCCAGTACTTC. Translating it yields CASSLSQETQYF.

V is TRBV29-1 and J is TRBJ2-3; tentative D call: TRBD1 (6 bases). CDR1 is SQVTM, CDR2 ANQGSEA, per germline. The CDR3 length is 14 residues. The ends were cut back, 7 bases at V and 3 bases at J, with 17 bases in the middle. The CDR3 is CSADGTTGTDTQYF. In nucleotides, the CDR3 is TGCAGCGCCGATGGGACCACAGGGACAGATACGCAGTATTTT.

This chain uses TRBV9 with TRBJ2-6; weak D call: TRBD1 (6 bases). Trimming stripped 2 bases from V and 3 bases from J, with 9 bases between. Germline CDR1 SGDLS, CDR2 YYNGEE. The CDR3 loop spans 15 amino acids. The CDR3 here is CASSVQGNGANVLTF. CDR3 DNA: TGTGCCAGCAGCGTCCAGGGGAATGGGGCCAACGTCCTGACTTTC. Full variable domain (missing parts from reference TRBV9 and TRBJ2-6): DSGVTQTPKHLITATGQRVTLRCSPRSGDLSVYWYQQSLDQGLQFLIQYYNGEERAKGNILERFSAQQFPDLHSELNLSSLELGDSALYFCASSVQGNGANVLTFGAGSRLTVL.

The J gene is TRBJ1-1, the V gene TRBV7-9, with a possible D match to TRBD1 (5 bases). The CDR3 has 15 amino acids. V dropped 5 bases and J dropped 4 bases, with 17 bases sitting between them. Germline V gene data show CDR1 as SEHNR and CDR2 as FQNEAQ (reference sequence). CDR3 loop: CASSPFGGAITEAFF. The CDR3 nucleotides read TGTGCCAGCAGCCCTTTCGGAGGGGCCATCACTGAAGCTTTCTTT.

This chain links TRBV9 with TRBJ2-7; D not resolved. This CDR3 is built from 16 residues. CDR1 and CDR2 (germline): SGDLS, YYNGEE. The V end was cut by 0 bases, the J end by 3 bases, with 16 bases between. Here the CDR3 DNA reads TGTGCCAGCAGCGTAGCTCCCTCCGGCCGGAACTACGAGCAGTACTTC. It codes for CASSVAPSGRNYEQYF. Looking up the rest from reference TRBV9 and TRBJ2-7 gives the full variable domain: DSGVTQTPKHLITATGQRVTLRCSPRSGDLSVYWYQQSLDQGLQFLIQYYNGEERAKGNILERFSAQQFPDLHSELNLSSLELGDSALYFCASSVAPSGRNYEQYFGPGTRLTVT.

In nucleotides, the CDR3 is TGTGCCAGCAGCTTGGCTGCAGGGTGGGCAGATACGCAGTATTTT. It encodes CASSLAAGWADTQYF. This chain connects TRBV5-6 to TRBJ2-3; TRBD1 is a possible D gene (5 bases). Per germline, CDR1 SGHDT and CDR2 YYEEEE. The V end lost 0 bases, the J end lost 4 bases, and 12 bases lay between the germline ends. This CDR3 comprises 15 residues.

This rearrangement joins TRBV6-6 to TRBJ1-5; D uncertain. Germline CDR1 and CDR2: MNHNY and SVGAGI (reference sequence). V was shortened by 4 bases and J by 4 bases, with 11 bases between the two germline ends. CDR3 length: 14 amino acids. In nucleotides, the CDR3 is TGTGCCAGCAGTTCAACCAGGAGAAATCAGCCCCAGCATTTT. Protein sequence: CASSSTRRNQPQHF.

This clone appeared a few times. The V call is TRBV2, the J call TRBJ1-1; TRBD1 matches at 7 bases. J lost 4 bases, V lost 7 bases, and 9 bases had no gene match. This CDR3 region has 14 residues. In germline, CDR1 is SNHLY, CDR2 FYNNEI. The CDR3 nucleotides read TGTGCCAGCAAAGAGGGGGCAATTGGCACTGAAGCTTTCTTT. Protein sequence: CASKEGAIGTEAFF.

Points on this clone: At one end, the junction sequence differs from germline, possibly due to a read error. The chain has TRBV7-7 and TRBJ2-1, with 7 nucleotides matching TRBD2. Germline V CDR1 and CDR2: SSHAT, FNYEAQ (reference sequence). The CDR3 sequence is 15 residues long. DNA for the CDR3: TGTGCTAGCAGCCATGGCCAGCGGGGTTACAATGAGCAGTTCTTC. Its protein is CASSHGQRGYNEQFF.

The chain combines TRBV6-5 with TRBJ1-1; D gene uncertain. Per the germline V gene, CDR1 is MNHEY and CDR2 is SVGAGI. The CDR3 runs to 14 residues. V was cut by 2 bases and J by 7 bases, with 14 bases left in between. The CDR3 DNA sequence: TGTGCCAGCAGTTACGACTCATCTTTTTATGAAGCTTTCTTT. Protein: CASSYDSSFYEAFF.

This clone was found a few times. V is TRBV6-5 and J is TRBJ2-3; TRBD1 matches at 7 bases. The CDR3 is 12 amino acids. Germline values: CDR1 MNHEY, CDR2 SVGAGI. Trimming at V came to 6 bases and at J to 6 bases, leaving 3 bases not matched to a gene. The CDR3 region is CASRRGLDTQYF. The CDR3 DNA reads as TGTGCCAGCAGGAGGGGGCTCGATACGCAGTATTTT.

DNA of the CDR3: TGTGCCAGCATCACGACGGGCGGGGAAGACGCCGGGGAGCTGTTTTTT. It encodes CASITTGGEDAGELFF. V is TRBV6-6 and J is TRBJ2-2; tentatively, D is TRBD2 (6 bases). The CDR3 contains 16 residues. CDR1 and CDR2 (germline): MNHNY, SVGAGI (reference sequence). Trimming removed 7 bases from V and 6 bases from J, with 21 bases in between.

The V gene is TRBV4-1, the J gene TRBJ1-2, with unresolved D. From germline, CDR1 is MGHRA and CDR2 YSYEKL. V lost 5 bases and J 1 base, leaving 8 bases between the germline ends. This CDR3 is built from 13 residues. Here the CDR3 DNA reads TGCGCCAGCAGCTATAAAGTTAACTATGGCTACACCTTC. It yields the protein CASSYKVNYGYTF.

This clone appeared a few times. This clone may be a read error of a much larger clone one base away. The chain has TRBV5-6 and TRBJ2-7, with TRBD2 matching 8 bases. The closer fit of TRBJ2-1 to the DNA end suggests the J call may be wrong. The length of the CDR3 is 16 residues. Germline values: CDR1 SGHDT, CDR2 YYEEEE. CDR3 bases: TGTGCCAGCAGCCCAATAGGCGGGGGGATTGACAATGAGCAGTTCTTC. Translation: CASSPIGGGIDNEQFF.

This CDR3 reads CSALQSEQYF. As DNA, the CDR3 is TGCAGTGCGCTACAGTCCGAGCAGTACTTC. The chain is built from TRBV20-1 and TRBJ2-7; D remains ambiguous. V was cut by 6 bases and J by 6 bases, with 9 bases left in between. This CDR3 comprises 10 residues. The germline V gene encodes CDR1 DFQATT and CDR2 SNEGSKA (reference sequence).

This clone was observed once. J is TRBJ1-5 and V is TRBV5-1; D is possibly TRBD1 (5 bases). This CDR3 is 18 amino acids long. V gave up 4 bases and J gave up 0 bases, with 20 bases separating them. CDR1 is SGHRS, CDR2 YFSETQ, per germline. CDR3 residues: CASSHSGTVRGSNQPQHF. Written as DNA, the CDR3 is TGCGCCAGCAGCCACTCCGGGACGGTGAGAGGTAGCAATCAGCCCCAGCATTTT.

The CDR3 nucleotides are TGTGCCATCAGTCAGGGGAACACTGAAGCTTTCTTT. Its translation: CAISQGNTEAFF. This rearrangement joins TRBV10-3 to TRBJ1-1; D is perhaps TRBD1 (5 bases). Between the trimmed V and J ends, which lost 5 bases and 1 base, there was a span of 5 bases. In germline, CDR1 is ENHRY, CDR2 SYGVKD. This CDR3 comprises 12 residues.

The V call is TRBV29-1, the J call TRBJ2-7; no reliable D call. V lost 1 base and J 3 bases, leaving 13 bases between the germline ends. Per the germline V gene, CDR1 is SQVTM and CDR2 is ANQGSEA. The CDR3 runs 14 residues. The CDR3 sequence is CSVEGRAGGYEQYF. In nucleotides, the CDR3 is TGCAGCGTTGAAGGTCGGGCAGGCGGCTACGAGCAGTACTTC.

J is TRBJ2-1 and V is TRBV6-5, with D unclear. V lost 2 bases to trimming and J lost 0 bases, with 11 bases between them. The CDR3 has 16 amino acids. Germline V gene sequence: CDR1 MNHEY, CDR2 SVGAGI. The CDR3 nucleotides read TGTGCCAGCAGTTACGAAGCGAGCAGCTCCTACAATGAGCAGTTCTTC. Translating it yields CASSYEASSSYNEQFF.

The chain carries TRBV29-1 and TRBJ1-5, with D unclear. The CDR3 loop spans 13 amino acids. V lost 4 bases to trimming and J lost 1 base, with 8 bases between them. The germline gives CDR1 SQVTM, CDR2 ANQGSEA. CDR3 in amino acids: CSVVTQSNQPQHF. CDR3 sequence (DNA): TGCAGCGTTGTGACTCAGAGCAATCAGCCCCAGCATTTT. The complete variable domain, with remaining parts taken from reference TRBV29-1 and TRBJ1-5, reads SAVISQKPSRDICQRGTSLTIQCQVDSQVTMMFWYRQQPGQSLTLIATANQGSEATYESGFVIDKFPISRPNLTFSTLTVSNMSPEDSSIYLCSVVTQSNQPQHFGDGTRLSIL.